This TCR beta chain comes out of a study of CD8+ T cells in alopecia areata. Study context: In an open-label trial, patients got 5 to 10 mg tofacitinib twice daily.

The CDR3 extends over 14 amino acids. Germline V gene lookup returns CDR1 SQVTM and CDR2 ANQGSEA. V dropped 7 bases and J dropped 3 bases, with 19 bases sitting between them. It was cDNA, reverse transcribed from extracted RNA, that served as the sequencing template. Profiled with immunoSEQ multiplex PCR; TCRdb holds only in-frame clones, not every one. The table lists about 150,000 clones, over 80% of them singletons, with more than 13% in the top ten. The chain uses TRBV29-1 and TRBJ2-7; D may correspond to TRBD1 or TRBD2 (7 bases each). This specimen was CD8+ T cells sorted from blood, taken at week 0. The receptor was isolated from a human donor with alopecia areata. CDR3 protein: CSAGGGTAFYEQYF. The CDR3 DNA reads TGCAGCGCCGGGGGAGGGACAGCTTTCTACGAGCAGTACTTC.